What follows are 26 T cell receptor beta chains derived from one specimen sequenced in a study of shared clonotypes between healthy human individuals. The table came from immunoSEQ multiplex PCR; TCRdb's copy has only in-frame clones and leaves some out. In the table there are about 580,000 clones, 95% to 98% of which are singletons. Naive CD8 cells comprised CD45RO-negative, CCR7-positively selected cells, excluding terminally differentiated effector memory CD45RA+ cells. Specimen: naive CD8+ T cells sorted from blood. The receptor source for this set is a young man in good health.

Only one count was recorded for this clone. The V gene is TRBV4-1, the J gene TRBJ2-3; D remains unclear. Trimming removed 3 bases from V and 6 bases from J, with 10 bases in between. In germline, CDR1 is MGHRA, CDR2 YSYEKL. This CDR3 has 13 residues. CDR3 coding DNA: TGCGCCAGCAGCCAGGAAAGAAGGGATACGCAGTATTTT. Its translation: CASSQERRDTQYF.

The table lists this clone with a count of one. This rearrangement joins TRBV19 to TRBJ1-5, with D hard to call. The CDR3 is made up of 15 amino acids. Trimming removed 4 bases at V and 0 bases at J, with 10 bases between. The germline V gene encodes CDR1 LNHDA and CDR2 SQIVND (reference sequence). CDR3 amino acids: CASSTHSYSNQPQHF. The CDR3 coding sequence is TGTGCCAGTAGTACTCACAGCTATAGCAATCAGCCCCAGCATTTT.

This clone came up once. The chain has TRBV9 and TRBJ1-5, with 9 bases aligning to TRBD1. Germline CDR1 reads SGDLS; CDR2 reads YYNGEE. V shed 2 bases and J 9 bases; nucleotides not matched to a gene: 9. The CDR3 has 15 residues. The CDR3 DNA follows: TGTGCCAGCAGCGTTGGACAGGGGACCTCAACGCCCCAGCATTTT. Its protein product is CASSVGQGTSTPQHF.

The rearrangement joins TRBV6-5 to TRBJ2-3; D is uncertain. This CDR3 region has 15 residues. The germline gives CDR1 MNHEY, CDR2 SVGAGI. The V gene lost 2 bases and the J gene lost 0 bases, with 9 bases spanning the gap. The CDR3 loop reads CASSYVAGSTDTQYF. DNA of the CDR3: TGTGCCAGCAGTTACGTGGCCGGGAGCACAGATACGCAGTATTTT.

The chain employs TRBV10-3 and TRBJ2-1, with D unresolved. Germline V CDR1 and CDR2: ENHRY, SYGVKD. V was pared by 0 bases and J by 6 bases, with 18 bases between. The CDR3 spans 17 residues. The CDR3 sequence: CAISESKNRVFGNEQFF. In nucleotides, the CDR3 is TGTGCCATCAGTGAGTCGAAAAACCGGGTCTTTGGCAATGAGCAGTTCTTC.

This chain uses TRBV5-1 with TRBJ2-1; 8 bases agree with TRBD1. Germline-derived CDR1 and CDR2 are SGHRS and YFSETQ. This CDR3 spans 18 amino acids. The junction had 18 bases not matched to a gene; V was cut back by 7 bases and J by 3 bases. In nucleotides, the CDR3 is TGCGCCAGCGGCGGTTGGGAGACAGGGGTAGTTTTCTACAATGAGCAGTTCTTC. Translating it yields CASGGWETGVVFYNEQFF.

The CDR3 nucleotides are TGTGCCAGCAGCTTTAGCCAGGGGGCGGGAGCCTACGAGCAGTACTTC. Residues: CASSFSQGAGAYEQYF. The chain carries TRBV7-9 and TRBJ2-7, with D possibly being TRBD1 (8 bases). Germline CDR1 and CDR2: SEHNR and FQNEAQ (reference sequence). V was clipped by 3 bases and J by 2 bases, with 17 bases between them. The CDR3 is made up of 16 amino acids.

The chain joins TRBV9 to TRBJ2-2; D may be TRBD1 (6 bases). V lost 1 base and J lost 1, with 11 bases in between. The CDR3 sequence is 16 residues long. Germline CDR1 SGDLS, CDR2 YYNGEE. CDR3 amino acids: CASSVSRDKNTGELFF. In DNA form, the CDR3 reads TGTGCCAGCAGCGTATCCCGGGACAAGAACACCGGGGAGCTGTTTTTT.

The CDR3 reads CASSLEDRGSNYEQYF. The CDR3 DNA follows: TGCGCCAGCAGCTTGGAGGACAGGGGTTCAAACTACGAGCAGTACTTC. The J gene is TRBJ2-7, the V gene TRBV5-1; 9 bases are shared with TRBD1. Germline V lookup: CDR1 SGHRS, CDR2 YFSETQ. V was clipped by 0 bases and J by 3 bases; unmatched bases: 7. The CDR3 spans 16 residues.

This sequence joins TRBV7-2 and TRBJ2-7; D uncertain. This CDR3 is built from 13 residues. Per germline, CDR1 SGHTA and CDR2 FQGNSA. The V end was cut by 0 bases, the J end by 2 bases, with 5 bases between. The CDR3 DNA reads TGTGCCAGCAGCTTAGCGGCGGCCTACGAGCAGTACTTC. This sequence encodes CASSLAAAYEQYF.

This sequence joins TRBV11-2 and TRBJ1-1; unclear D gene. Germline lookup yields CDR1 SGHAT and CDR2 FQNNGV. CDR3 length: 11 residues. The ends were cut back, 1 base at V and 7 bases at J, with 4 bases in the middle. The CDR3 protein is CASSLVSEAFF. The CDR3 bases are TGTGCCAGCAGCTTAGTAAGTGAAGCTTTCTTT.

The CDR3 DNA is TGTGCCAGCAGCCAGGCCGGGGTTGAAGCTTTCTTT. It translates to CASSQAGVEAFF. The rearrangement links TRBV14 to TRBJ1-1; D unclear. Per germline, CDR1 SGHDN and CDR2 FVKESK. V was clipped by 3 bases and J by 7 bases, with 9 bases between them. The length of the CDR3 is 12 residues.

This sequence joins TRBV11-2 and TRBJ2-7; the match to TRBD2 covers 11 bases. Trimming took 5 bases from V and 3 from J; bases not matched to a gene: 12. CDR3 length: 17 amino acids. Germline lookup yields CDR1 SGHAT and CDR2 FQNNGV. Here the CDR3 reads CASSPGTSGLRHYEQYF. Here the CDR3 DNA reads TGTGCCAGCAGCCCCGGGACTAGCGGCCTAAGACACTACGAGCAGTACTTC.

The chain links TRBV29-1 to TRBJ2-1; 8 bases map to TRBD1. The germline CDR1 and CDR2 sequences are SQVTM and ANQGSEA. V was pared by 2 bases and J by 5 bases, with 8 bases of the junction left unmatched. This CDR3 region has 15 residues. The CDR3 spells CSVEKGGQEDNEQFF. The CDR3 DNA reads as TGCAGCGTTGAAAAGGGGGGACAGGAGGACAATGAGCAGTTCTTC.

This chain joins TRBV7-9 and TRBJ2-7; 9 bases match TRBD2. The CDR3 is 15 amino acids. The J segment lost 6 bases and the V segment lost 8 bases, leaving 14 bases of the junction unmatched. Germline CDR1 reads SEHNR; CDR2 reads FQNEAQ (reference sequence). The CDR3 sequence is CASARETSGLPEQYF. The CDR3 DNA sequence: TGTGCCAGCGCTCGGGAGACTAGCGGCCTCCCCGAGCAGTACTTC.

The chain carries TRBV4-3 and TRBJ2-7, with D uncertain. V shed 4 bases and J shed 0 bases, with 13 bases lying between them. This CDR3 contains 15 residues. Germline-derived CDR1 and CDR2 are LGHNA and YSLEER. CDR3 amino acids: CASSPGVGSSYEQYF. The CDR3 nucleotides are TGCGCCAGCAGCCCCGGTGTAGGAAGCTCCTACGAGCAGTACTTC.

This clone was observed a single time. V is TRBV4-2 and J is TRBJ2-1, with a weak D call TRBD2 (6 bases). V was cut by 2 bases and J by 2 bases, with 16 bases left in between. Per germline, CDR1 LGHNA and CDR2 YNFKEQ. CDR3 length: 17 residues. The CDR3 DNA is TGTGCCAGCAGCCAATCCTTAGCGGAGGGGACCTACAATGAGCAGTTCTTC. It encodes CASSQSLAEGTYNEQFF.

This sequence joins TRBV15 and TRBJ2-7; TRBD2 agrees at 9 bases. Germline assignment: CDR1 LNHNV and CDR2 YYDKDF (reference sequence). The CDR3 extends over 15 amino acids. After removal of 1 base from V and 6 bases from J, the junction contained 7 bases not matched to a gene. CDR3 region: CATSRARGRAGEQYF. CDR3 DNA sequence: TGTGCCACCAGCAGAGCTCGCGGGAGGGCTGGCGAGCAGTACTTC.

This clone was detected only once. The J gene is TRBJ2-1, the V gene TRBV13; D remains unclear. Between the trimmed V and J ends, which lost 1 base and 7 bases, there was a span of 14 bases. Germline CDR1 reads PRHDT; CDR2 reads FYEKMQ (reference sequence). The CDR3 is 15 residues long. The CDR3 reads CASSLVAALSNEQFF. CDR3 DNA: TGTGCCAGCAGCTTAGTTGCGGCATTAAGTAATGAGCAGTTCTTC.

The chain links TRBV4-3 to TRBJ2-1; D may be TRBD2 (5 bases). This CDR3 is 15 amino acids long. V lost 4 bases and J lost 8, with 18 bases in between. CDR1 is LGHNA, CDR2 YSLEER, per germline. CDR3 nucleotide sequence: TGCGCCAGCAGCCTTTTGGTTACGACTACCGATGAGCAGTTCTTC. Translating it yields CASSLLVTTTDEQFF.

The chain couples TRBV29-1 to TRBJ2-1; 14 nucleotides agree with TRBD2. CDR3 size: 17 residues. V shed 0 bases and J 8 bases; nucleotides not matched to a gene: 9. Germline V gene data show CDR1 as SQVTM and CDR2 as ANQGSEA. The CDR3 here is CSVEDPGTSGSNYEQFF. CDR3 sequence (DNA): TGCAGCGTTGAAGATCCCGGGACTAGCGGGAGCAATTATGAGCAGTTCTTC.

The chain joins TRBV15 to TRBJ1-3, with D unclear. This CDR3 is 13 amino acids long. Between the trimmed V and J ends, which lost 0 bases and 2 bases, there was a span of 2 bases. Germline CDR1 reads LNHNV; CDR2 reads YYDKDF (reference sequence). CDR3 in amino acids: CATSRDAGNTIYF. In DNA, the CDR3 is TGTGCCACCAGCAGAGATGCTGGAAACACCATATATTTT.

This clone showed up just once. This chain links TRBV13 with TRBJ2-3, with D unclear. The CDR3 covers 14 residues. Germline V gene sequence: CDR1 PRHDT, CDR2 FYEKMQ (reference sequence). V was trimmed by 0 bases and J by 2 bases, leaving 6 bases between them. CDR3 sequence: CASSLGTNTDTQYF. The CDR3, as DNA: TGTGCCAGCAGCTTAGGGACGAACACAGATACGCAGTATTTT.

The chain uses TRBV2 and TRBJ2-1, with D unclear. Looked up from germline, CDR1 is SNHLY and CDR2 is FYNNEI. This CDR3 spans 12 amino acids. Trimming stripped 7 bases from V and 5 bases from J, with 9 bases between. The CDR3 spells CASKRQNNEQFF. The CDR3 DNA reads as TGTGCCAGCAAACGCCAGAACAATGAGCAGTTCTTC.

This clone was counted a single time. Other DNA sequences in this sample translate to the same CDR3. The chain combines TRBV6-5 with TRBJ2-7; the match to TRBD2 covers 10 bases. CDR1 and CDR2 (germline): MNHEY, SVGAGI. The V and J ends lost 4 bases and 1 base, in that order; junction bases with no gene match: 1. The CDR3 covers 14 residues. CDR3 nucleotide sequence: TGTGCCAGCAGTTCACTAGCGGGATCCTACGAGCAGTACTTC. This sequence encodes CASSSLAGSYEQYF.

This chain links TRBV10-1 with TRBJ2-2; the match to TRBD2 covers 7 bases. Trimming at V came to 6 bases and at J to 4 bases, leaving 5 bases not matched to a gene. The CDR3 runs 14 residues. Germline V gene data show CDR1 as WNHNN and CDR2 as SYGVQD (reference sequence). The CDR3 sequence: CASSPREGTGELFF. Written as DNA, the CDR3 is TGCGCCAGCAGCCCCAGGGAGGGCACCGGGGAGCTGTTTTTT.